This TCR beta chain was captured by sequencing in a study of T cells after yellow fever vaccination (dated by TCRdb to the late 2010s). Concerning the study at large: Libraries from fractions with low cell numbers were prepared with the SMART-Seq v4 Ultra Low Input RNA kit. To follow T-cell clones before and after primary and booster YFV17D yellow fever vaccination, bulk TCR alpha and beta repertoires were sequenced over time. Blood samples were taken at several timepoints before and after primary and secondary immunization, and bulk PBMC replicates and cell subsets were isolated. The cohort comprised two healthy male donors, one aged 18 to 30 and one aged 30 to 39 years.

What the work shows at the level of the full study, not this receptor alone: Most clones expanded after primary vaccination were re-detected after the booster (almost 98% of CD4 and about nine tenths of CD8), suggesting broad memory maintenance. Computational filtering was required because FACS-sorted repertoires could contain abundant contaminating clonotypes from the bulk population. The study included only two donors, which limits how far the findings can be generalized. A small fraction of clonotypes showed up in both the CD4 and CD8 compartments, probably as a result of convergent recombination. The secondary T-cell response was weaker than the primary response but faster, peaking on day 5 instead of day 15.

Cut back by 3 bases and 4 bases, the V and J ends lie 10 bases apart. CDR1 and CDR2 are drawn from the germline V gene: SGHRS, YFSETQ. The cysteine opens and the phenylalanine closes a CDR3 of 14 amino acids. Only the CDR3 portion is preserved as DNA: 42 bases, with reading frame beginning at the first base. About this clonotype itself: This clone's antigen is unknown. No qualities accompany the bases; no much larger clone lies one base away.

The sample's treatment or condition label is to be understood as: live attenuated yellow fever vaccine strain. At each blood-draw timepoint, two biological replicates of bulk PBMCs were obtained. A standard Ficoll-Paque protocol was used to isolate PBMCs from peripheral blood. TriZol was used to extract RNA from bulk PBMCs, from CD4 and CD8 fractions, and from dextramer-positive and dextramer-negative fractions. The run used an Illumina NovaSeq 6000. TCR cDNA was synthesized by 5'RACE template switching, through which a universal primer site and unique molecular identifiers were introduced. Priming for cDNA synthesis came from both the TCR alpha and TCR beta constant segments. Libraries were amplified in two PCR steps, with sample barcodes and sequencing adapters added in the second step. Sequencing of libraries was performed on Illumina HiSeq 2500 (2x100 bp) or NovaSeq (2x150 bp). Concerning the study's data processing: MIGEC handled demultiplexing of reads and collapsing into UMI consensus sequences, while MiXCR performed V(D)J alignment. Vaccine-responding clonotypes were defined with edgeR using replicate PBMC samples, requiring FDR below 0.01 and a log2 fold change above 5 up to day 15. CD4 or CD8 identity was assigned to each bulk clonotype according to whether the clonotype was present at higher abundance in the sequenced CD4 repertoire or the sequenced CD8 repertoire. TCRdb reran the public reads through fastp at Q25 and MiXCR, keeping productive beta chains. Merged by CDR3 protein, the rows form single entries marked with the most common genes and DNA. What appears here as the V and J calls and clone size reflects TCRdb's work, not the paper's. Counted in this sample were around 300,000 distinct CDR3 sequences; approximately 4% of them appeared once. The ten largest clonotypes hold 20% to 25% of the sample.

The sequencing used PBMCs, collected 5 days after the yellow fever booster vaccination. The origin of this receptor is a young man who received the YFV17D yellow fever vaccine. Recombination connected TRBV5-1 to TRBJ2-2; no D gene call is confident. The CDR3 sequence is CASSSDAFTGELFF. The nucleotide sequence is given as TGCGCCAGCAGCTCGGACGCCTTCACCGGGGAGCTGTTTTTT.